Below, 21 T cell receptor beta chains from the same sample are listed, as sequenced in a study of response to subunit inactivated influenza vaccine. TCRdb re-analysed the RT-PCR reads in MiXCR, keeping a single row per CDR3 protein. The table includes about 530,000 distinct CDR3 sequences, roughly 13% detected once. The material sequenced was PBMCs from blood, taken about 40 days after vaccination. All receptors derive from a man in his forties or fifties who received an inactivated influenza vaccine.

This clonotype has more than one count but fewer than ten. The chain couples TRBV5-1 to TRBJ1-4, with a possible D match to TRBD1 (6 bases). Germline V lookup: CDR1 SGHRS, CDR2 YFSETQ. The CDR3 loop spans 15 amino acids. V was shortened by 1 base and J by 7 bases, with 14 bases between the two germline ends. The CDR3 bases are TGCGCCAGCAGCTTGACTCACGGACAGAGTGAAAAACTGTTTTTT. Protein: CASSLTHGQSEKLFF.

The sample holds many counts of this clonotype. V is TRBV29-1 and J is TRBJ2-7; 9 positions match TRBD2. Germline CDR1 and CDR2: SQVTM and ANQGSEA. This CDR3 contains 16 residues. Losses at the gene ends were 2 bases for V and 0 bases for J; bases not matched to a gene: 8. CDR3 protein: CSVERRSSGNSYEQYF. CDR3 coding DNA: TGCAGCGTTGAACGGCGGTCTAGCGGGAACTCCTACGAGCAGTACTTC.

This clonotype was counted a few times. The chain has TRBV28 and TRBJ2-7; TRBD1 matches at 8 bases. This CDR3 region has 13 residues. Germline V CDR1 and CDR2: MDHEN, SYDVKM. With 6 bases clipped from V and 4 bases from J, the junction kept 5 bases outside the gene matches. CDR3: CASRVGQGYEQYF. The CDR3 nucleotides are TGTGCCAGCAGAGTCGGACAGGGTTACGAGCAGTACTTC. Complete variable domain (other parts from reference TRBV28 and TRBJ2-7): DVKVTQSSRYLVKRTGEKVFLECVQDMDHENMFWYRQDPGLGLRLIYFSYDVKMKEKGDIPEGYSVSREKKERFSLILESASTNQTSMYLCASRVGQGYEQYFGPGTRLTVT.

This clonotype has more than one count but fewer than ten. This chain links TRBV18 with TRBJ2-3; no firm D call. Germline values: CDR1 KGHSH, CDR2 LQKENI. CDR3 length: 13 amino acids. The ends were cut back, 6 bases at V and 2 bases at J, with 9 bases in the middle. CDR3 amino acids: CASSKGPTDTQYF. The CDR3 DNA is TGTGCCAGCTCTAAAGGACCCACAGATACGCAGTATTTT.

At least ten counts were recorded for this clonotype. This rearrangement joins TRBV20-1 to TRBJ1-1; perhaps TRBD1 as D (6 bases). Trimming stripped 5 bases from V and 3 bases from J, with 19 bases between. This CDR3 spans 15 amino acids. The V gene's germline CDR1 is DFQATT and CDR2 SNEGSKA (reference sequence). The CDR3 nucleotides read TGCAGTGCTGGAAGGGGGGGAGGTCCGGACACTGAAGCTTTCTTT. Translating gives CSAGRGGGPDTEAFF.

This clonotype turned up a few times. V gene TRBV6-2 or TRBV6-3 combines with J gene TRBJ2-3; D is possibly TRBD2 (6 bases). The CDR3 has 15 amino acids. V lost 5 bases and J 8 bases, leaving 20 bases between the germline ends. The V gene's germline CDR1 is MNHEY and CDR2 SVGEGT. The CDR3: CASSLLGGPRGTQYF. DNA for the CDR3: TGTGCCAGCAGTCTCTTGGGCGGGCCGCGGGGTACGCAGTATTTT.

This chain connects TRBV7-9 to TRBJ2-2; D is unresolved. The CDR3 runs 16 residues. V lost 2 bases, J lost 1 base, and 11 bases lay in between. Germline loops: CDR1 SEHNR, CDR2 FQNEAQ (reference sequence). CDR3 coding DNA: TGTGCCAGCAGCTTAATCCCGACCATGAACACCGGGGAGCTGTTTTTT. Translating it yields CASSLIPTMNTGELFF.

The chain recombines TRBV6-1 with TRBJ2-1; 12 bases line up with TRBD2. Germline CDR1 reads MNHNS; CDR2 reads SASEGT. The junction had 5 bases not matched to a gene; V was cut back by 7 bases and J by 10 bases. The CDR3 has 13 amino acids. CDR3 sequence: CASTASGRGEQFF. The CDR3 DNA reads TGTGCCAGCACGGCTAGCGGGAGGGGGGAGCAGTTCTTC.

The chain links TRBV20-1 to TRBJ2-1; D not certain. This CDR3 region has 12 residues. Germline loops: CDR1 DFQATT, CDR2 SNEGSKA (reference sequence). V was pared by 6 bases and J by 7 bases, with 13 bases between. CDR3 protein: CSASGVLNEQFF. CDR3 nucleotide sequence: TGCAGTGCGAGTGGGGTCTTGAATGAGCAGTTCTTC.

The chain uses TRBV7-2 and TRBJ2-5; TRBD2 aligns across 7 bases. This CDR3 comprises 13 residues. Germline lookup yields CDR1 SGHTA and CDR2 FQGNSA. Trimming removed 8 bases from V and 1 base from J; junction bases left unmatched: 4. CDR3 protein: CASCRTSQETQYF. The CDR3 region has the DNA TGTGCCAGCTGCCGGACTAGCCAAGAGACCCAGTACTTC.

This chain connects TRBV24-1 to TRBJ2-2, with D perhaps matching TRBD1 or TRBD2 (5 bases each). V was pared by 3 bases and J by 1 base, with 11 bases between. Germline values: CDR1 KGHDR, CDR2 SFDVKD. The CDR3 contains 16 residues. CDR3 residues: CATSDAGTVNTGELFF. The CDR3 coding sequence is TGTGCCACCAGTGATGCCGGGACGGTGAACACCGGGGAGCTGTTTTTT.

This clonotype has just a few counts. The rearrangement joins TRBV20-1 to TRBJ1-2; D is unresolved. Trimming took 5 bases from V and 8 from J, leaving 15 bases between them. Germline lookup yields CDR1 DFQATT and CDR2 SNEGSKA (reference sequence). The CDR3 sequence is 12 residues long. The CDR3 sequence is CSARENRRGYTF. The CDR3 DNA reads TGCAGTGCTCGGGAAAACCGGAGAGGCTACACCTTC.

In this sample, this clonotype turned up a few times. In DNA, the CDR3 is TGCGCCAGCAGTGACCCGGGGACTAGCGGGGGGTATGGGGATGAGCAGTTCTTC. This gives the protein CASSDPGTSGGYGDEQFF. V is TRBV10-2 and J is TRBJ2-1, with 15 bases lining up with TRBD2. This CDR3 comprises 18 residues. The germline CDR1 and CDR2 sequences are WSHSY and SAAADI. J lost 8 bases, V lost 3 bases, and 11 bases had no gene match.

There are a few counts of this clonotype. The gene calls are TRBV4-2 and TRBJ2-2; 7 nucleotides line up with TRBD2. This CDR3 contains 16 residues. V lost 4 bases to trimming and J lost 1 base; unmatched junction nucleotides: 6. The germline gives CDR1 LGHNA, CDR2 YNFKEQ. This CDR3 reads CASSLSTSLNTGELFF. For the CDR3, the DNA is TGTGCCAGCAGCCTATCGACTAGCCTGAACACCGGGGAGCTGTTTTTT.

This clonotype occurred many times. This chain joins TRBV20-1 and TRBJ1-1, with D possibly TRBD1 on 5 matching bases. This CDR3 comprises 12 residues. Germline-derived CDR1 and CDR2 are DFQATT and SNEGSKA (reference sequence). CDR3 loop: CRGGHPNTEAFF. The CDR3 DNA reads TGCAGGGGAGGACACCCGAACACTGAAGCTTTCTTT.

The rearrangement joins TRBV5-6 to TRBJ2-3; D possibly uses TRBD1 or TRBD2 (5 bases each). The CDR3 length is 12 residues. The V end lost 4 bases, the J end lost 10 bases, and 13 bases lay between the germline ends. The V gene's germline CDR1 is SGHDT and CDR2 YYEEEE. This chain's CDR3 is CASSPRDLAQYF. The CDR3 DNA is TGTGCCAGCAGCCCCCGGGACCTAGCGCAGTATTTT.

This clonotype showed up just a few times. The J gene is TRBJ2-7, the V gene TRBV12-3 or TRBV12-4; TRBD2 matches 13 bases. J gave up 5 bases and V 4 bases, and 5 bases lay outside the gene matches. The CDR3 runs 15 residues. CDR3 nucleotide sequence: TGTGCCAGCAGTTCGGGACTAGCGGGACGTAACGAGCAGTACTTC. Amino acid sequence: CASSSGLAGRNEQYF.

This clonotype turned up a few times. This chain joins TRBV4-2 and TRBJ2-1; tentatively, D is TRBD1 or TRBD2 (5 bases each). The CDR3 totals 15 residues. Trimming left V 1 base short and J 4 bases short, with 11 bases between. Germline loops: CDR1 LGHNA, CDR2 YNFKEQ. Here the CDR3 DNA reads TGTGCCAGCAGCCAAGGAGGGACGGAGTACAATGAGCAGTTCTTC. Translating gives CASSQGGTEYNEQFF.

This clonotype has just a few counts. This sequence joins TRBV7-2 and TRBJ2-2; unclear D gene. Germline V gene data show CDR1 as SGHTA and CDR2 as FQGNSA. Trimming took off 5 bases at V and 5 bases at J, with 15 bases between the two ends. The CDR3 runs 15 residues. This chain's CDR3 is CASSPLFSVTGELFF. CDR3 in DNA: TGTGCCAGCAGCCCACTATTTAGTGTGACCGGGGAGCTGTTTTTT.

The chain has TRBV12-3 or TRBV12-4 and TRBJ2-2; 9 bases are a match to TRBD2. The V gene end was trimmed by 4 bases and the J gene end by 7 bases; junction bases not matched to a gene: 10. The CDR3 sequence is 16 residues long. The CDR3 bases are TGTGCCAGCAGTTCGGGGCGGGAGGGCCCGATCGGGGAGCTGTTTTTT. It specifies CASSSGREGPIGELFF.

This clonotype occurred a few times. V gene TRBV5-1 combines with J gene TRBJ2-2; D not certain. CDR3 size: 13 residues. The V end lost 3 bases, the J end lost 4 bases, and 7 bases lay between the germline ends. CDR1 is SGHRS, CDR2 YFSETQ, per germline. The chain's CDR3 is CASSSGSTGELFF. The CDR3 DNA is TGCGCCAGCAGCTCCGGATCCACCGGGGAGCTGTTTTTT. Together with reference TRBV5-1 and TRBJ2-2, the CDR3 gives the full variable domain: KAGVTQTPRYLIKTRGQQVTLSCSPISGHRSVSWYQQTPGQGLQFLFEYFSETQRNKGNFPGRFSGRQFSNSRSEMNVSTLELGDSALYLCASSSGSTGELFFGEGSRLTVL.